The source of this T cell receptor (beta chain) is a study of T cells in Graves' hyperthyroidism and ophthalmopathy. Authors of the study amplified TCR beta CDR3 regions from RNA transcripts. RT-PCR in the first round (using the HTBI primer set) targeted the TCR CDR3. TCRdb recomputed calls from the multiplex PCR reads with MiXCR, one row per CDR3 protein. The table has 600,000 to 750,000 distinct CDR3 sequences, roughly 17% seen once. Absence of ophthalmopathy progression within 18 months defined stable Graves' hyperthyroidism. Per germline, CDR1 MGHRA and CDR2 YSYEKL. V was clipped by 0 bases and J by 3 bases, with 8 bases between them. This CDR3 contains 14 residues.

The sample was blood. The clonotype originates from a man aged 50 to 60 with Graves' hyperthyroidism. The chain joins TRBV4-1 to TRBJ1-1; D not certain. The CDR3 bases are TGCGCCAGCAGCCAAGATGGCGAGGACACTGAAGCTTTCTTT. It codes for CASSQDGEDTEAFF.